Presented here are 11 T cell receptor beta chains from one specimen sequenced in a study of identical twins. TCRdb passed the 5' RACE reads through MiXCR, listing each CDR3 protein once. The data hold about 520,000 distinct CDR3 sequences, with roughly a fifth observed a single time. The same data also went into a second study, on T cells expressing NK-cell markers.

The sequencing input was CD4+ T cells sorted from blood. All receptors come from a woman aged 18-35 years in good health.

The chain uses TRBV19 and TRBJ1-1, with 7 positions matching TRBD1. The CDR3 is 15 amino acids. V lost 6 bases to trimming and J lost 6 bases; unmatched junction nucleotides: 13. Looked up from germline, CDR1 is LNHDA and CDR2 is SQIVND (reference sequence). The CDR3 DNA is TGTGCCAGTAGACACAGGACAGGCCAACCGTCTGAAGCTTTCTTT. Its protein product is CASRHRTGQPSEAFF.

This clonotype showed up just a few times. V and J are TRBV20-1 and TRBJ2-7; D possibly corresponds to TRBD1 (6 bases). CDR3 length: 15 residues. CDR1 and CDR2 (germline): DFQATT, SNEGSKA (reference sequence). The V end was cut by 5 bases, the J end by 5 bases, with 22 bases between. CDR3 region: CSADPTGTPSHEQYF. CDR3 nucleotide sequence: TGCAGTGCTGATCCAACCGGGACACCTTCCCACGAGCAGTACTTC.

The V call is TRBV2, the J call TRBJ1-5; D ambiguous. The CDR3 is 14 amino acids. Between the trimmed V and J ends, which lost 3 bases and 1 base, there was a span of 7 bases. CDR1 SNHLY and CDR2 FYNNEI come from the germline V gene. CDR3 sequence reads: CASSDMGSNQPQHF. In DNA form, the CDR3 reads TGTGCCAGCAGTGATATGGGAAGCAATCAGCCCCAGCATTTT.

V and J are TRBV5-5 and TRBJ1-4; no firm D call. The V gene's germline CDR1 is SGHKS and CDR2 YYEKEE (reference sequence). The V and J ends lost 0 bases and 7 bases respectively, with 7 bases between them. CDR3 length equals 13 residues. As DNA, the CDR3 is TGTGCCAGCAGCTTGGTTTTTGGTGAAAAACTGTTTTTT. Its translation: CASSLVFGEKLFF.

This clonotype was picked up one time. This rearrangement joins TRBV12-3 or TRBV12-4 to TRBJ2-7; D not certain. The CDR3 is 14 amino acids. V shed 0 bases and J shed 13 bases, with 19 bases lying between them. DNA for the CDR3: TGTGCCAGCAGTTTAGCGGCAGGATCTCCTCGACAATACTTC. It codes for CASSLAAGSPRQYF.

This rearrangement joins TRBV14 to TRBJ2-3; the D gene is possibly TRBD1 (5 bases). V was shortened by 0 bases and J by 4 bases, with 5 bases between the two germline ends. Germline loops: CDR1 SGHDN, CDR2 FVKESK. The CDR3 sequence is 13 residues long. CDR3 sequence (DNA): TGTGCCAGCAGCCAAGAGACAGCAGATACGCAGTATTTT. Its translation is CASSQETADTQYF. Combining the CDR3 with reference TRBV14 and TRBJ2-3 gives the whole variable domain EAGVTQFPSHSVIEKGQTVTLRCDPISGHDNLYWYRRVMGKEIKFLLHFVKESKQDESGMPNNRFLAERTGGTYSTLKVQPAELEDSGVYFCASSQETADTQYFGPGTRLTVL.

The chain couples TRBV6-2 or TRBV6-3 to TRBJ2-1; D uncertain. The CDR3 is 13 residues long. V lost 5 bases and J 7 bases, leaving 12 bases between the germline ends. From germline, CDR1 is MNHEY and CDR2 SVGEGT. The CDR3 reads CASSRTMANEQFF. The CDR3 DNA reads TGTGCCAGCAGTCGTACCATGGCAAATGAGCAGTTCTTC.

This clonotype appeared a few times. The CDR3 bases are TGTGCCAGCAGCCCTGACCCGAATAATTCACCCCTCCACTTT. This encodes CASSPDPNNSPLHF. This chain connects TRBV9 to TRBJ1-6; D remains unclear. The germline V gene encodes CDR1 SGDLS and CDR2 YYNGEE. Trimming cost V 4 bases and J 5 bases, with 10 bases left between them. The CDR3 contains 14 residues.

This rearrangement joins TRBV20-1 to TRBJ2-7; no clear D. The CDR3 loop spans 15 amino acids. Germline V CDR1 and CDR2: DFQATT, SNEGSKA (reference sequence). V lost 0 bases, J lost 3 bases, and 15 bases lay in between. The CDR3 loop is CSARDFSGQRYEQYF. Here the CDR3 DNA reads TGCAGTGCTAGAGATTTTTCGGGCCAACGCTACGAGCAGTACTTC.

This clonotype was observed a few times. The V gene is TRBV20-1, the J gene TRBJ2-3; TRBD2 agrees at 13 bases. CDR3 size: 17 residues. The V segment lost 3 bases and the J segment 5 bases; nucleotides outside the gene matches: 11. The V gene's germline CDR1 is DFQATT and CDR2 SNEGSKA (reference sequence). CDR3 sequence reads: CSARPVLLAGGGDTQYF. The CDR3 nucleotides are TGCAGTGCTAGGCCGGTCCTACTAGCGGGGGGGGGAGATACGCAGTATTTT.

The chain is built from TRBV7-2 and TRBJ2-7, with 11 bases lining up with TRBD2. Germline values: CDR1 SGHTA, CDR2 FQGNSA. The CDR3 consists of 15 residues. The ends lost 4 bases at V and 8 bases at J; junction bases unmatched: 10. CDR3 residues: CASSSSGRLREKQYF. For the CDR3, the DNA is TGTGCCAGCAGCTCTAGCGGGAGGTTGCGGGAAAAGCAGTACTTC.